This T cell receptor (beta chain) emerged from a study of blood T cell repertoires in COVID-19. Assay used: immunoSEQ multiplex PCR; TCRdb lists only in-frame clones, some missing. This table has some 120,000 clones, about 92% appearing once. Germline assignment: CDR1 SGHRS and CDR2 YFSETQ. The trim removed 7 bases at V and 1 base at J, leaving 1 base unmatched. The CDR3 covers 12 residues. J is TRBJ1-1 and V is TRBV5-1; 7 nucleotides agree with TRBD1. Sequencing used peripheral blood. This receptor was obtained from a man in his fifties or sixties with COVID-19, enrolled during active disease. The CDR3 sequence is CASGQENTEAFF. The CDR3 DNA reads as TGCGCCAGCGGACAGGAGAACACTGAAGCTTTCTTT.